A single sample is the source of the 2 T cell receptor beta chains below, sequenced in a study of post-analysis software for immune sequencing data. Carried by the TCR beta cDNA libraries were unique molecular identifiers. TCRdb used MiXCR to reprocess the PCR reads, holding one entry per CDR3 protein. The top ten clones hold 25% to 35% of a sample with 160,000 or so distinct CDR3 sequences, about 34% of them seen once. Sequences were derived from blood, sampled after autologous hematopoietic stem cell transplantation. The receptors were sampled from a girl under 18 with multiple sclerosis.

The chain joins TRBV6-4 to TRBJ2-1; TRBD2 might be the D (5 bases). The CDR3 sequence is 13 residues long. Germline values: CDR1 MRHNA, CDR2 SNTAGT. The V end lost 5 bases, the J end lost 7 bases, and 12 bases lay between the germline ends. The CDR3 spells CASSPGEWNEQFF. CDR3 bases: TGTGCCAGCAGTCCCGGGGAATGGAATGAGCAGTTCTTC.

CDR3 in DNA: TGTGCCAGCAGTTTACGGGCAGGCGAAGCTTTCTTT. This translates into CASSLRAGEAFF. This chain uses TRBV27 with TRBJ1-1; D is uncertain. This CDR3 region has 12 residues. Germline CDR1 is MNHEY and CDR2 is SMNVEV (reference sequence). Trimming left V 2 bases short and J 8 bases short, with 9 bases between.